Listed below are T cell receptor beta chains from one sample, sequenced in a study of T-cell memory formation after mild COVID-19. TCRdb processed the 5' RACE reads anew with MiXCR; each CDR3 protein has one entry. The sample holds 500,000 to 600,000 distinct CDR3 sequences, under 20% seen once. What was sequenced was PBMCs or a T cell subset sorted from them (not recorded which). The receptors shown here come from an adult woman who had mild COVID-19 (a few samples of this study predate the infection). Cell type and time point are not known. Both conserved end residues are part of each CDR3. Fields, in order: D gene, J gene, V gene, clone size, CDR3 DNA, CDR3 protein. A D gene is named only where the DNA matches it firmly. Where a row states a size, it is once, few, many or the class of an expanded clone; other rows omit it.

>TRBD2|TRBJ2-7|TRBV18|few
TGTGCCAGCTCACCACATCCCGGGACTAGAGGGCCCCTTTACCACGAGCAGTACTTC
CASSPHPGTRGPLYHEQYF
>NA|TRBJ1-1|TRBV3-1|few
TGTGCCAGCAGCGTACAGGGATGGGAGGCTGAAGCTTTCTTT
CASSVQGWEAEAFF
>NA|TRBJ1-6|TRBV12-3/TRBV12-4|NA
TGTGCCAGCAGGCAGGGTCTTCTTTATAATTCACCCCTCCACTTT
CASRQGLLYNSPLHF
>NA|TRBJ2-2|TRBV12-3/TRBV12-4|many
TGTGCCAGTAAGGGGGGAACAGGCTATTCCGGGGAGCTGTTTTTT
CASKGGTGYSGELFF
>NA|TRBJ2-1|TRBV11-1|few
TGTGCCAGCAGCTTAGCGCAGCGGACCCGCTACAATGAGCAGTTCTTC
CASSLAQRTRYNEQFF
>NA|TRBJ2-7|TRBV5-1|few
TGCGCCAGCAGCTTGGAAGGCAAGACCTACGAGCAGTACTTC
CASSLEGKTYEQYF
>NA|TRBJ2-2|TRBV27|few
TGTGCCAGCAGCGTTAGAGGAACCGGGGAGCTGTTTTTT
CASSVRGTGELFF
>NA|TRBJ1-1|TRBV5-1|few
TGCGCCAGCAGCTTGCCCTCCGGGACCCCCTGGGCGAACACTGAAGCTTTCTTT
CASSLPSGTPWANTEAFF
>TRBD2|TRBJ2-3|TRBV5-1|few
TGCGCCAGCAGCTTGGTTACTAGCGGGTCTACCACAGATACGCAGTATTTT
CASSLVTSGSTTDTQYF
>NA|TRBJ2-1|TRBV12-3/TRBV12-4|NA
TGTGCCAGCAGTTTCAGGGGGGGTAGCGGATCCTACAATGAGCAGTTCTTC
CASSFRGGSGSYNEQFF
>TRBD2|TRBJ2-1|TRBV5-1|few
TGCGCCAGCAGCTTACTAGCGGGCCACAATGAGCAGTTCTTC
CASSLLAGHNEQFF
>TRBD2|TRBJ2-3|TRBV10-3|NA
TGTGCCACCCGGCTGGGGACTAGCGGAGGGATTACGCAGTATTTT
CATRLGTSGGITQYF
>NA|TRBJ2-3|TRBV5-1|few
TGCGCCAGCAGGGGGCGGGGAAGCACAGATACGCAGTATTTT
CASRGRGSTDTQYF
>NA|TRBJ1-5|TRBV20-1|NA
TGCAGTTCTAAATCGGGAGGAGTCAATCAGCCCCAGCATTTT
CSSKSGGVNQPQHF
>NA|TRBJ2-5|TRBV27|NA
TGTGCCAGCAGTTTATCGGGGGGGCGCGTAGAGACCCAGTACTTC
CASSLSGGRVETQYF
>NA|TRBJ2-3|TRBV7-2|few
TGTGCCAGCAGGTTGGGGGACTGGGCGCAGTATTTT
CASRLGDWAQYF
>NA|TRBJ2-7|TRBV24-1|NA
TGTGCCACCAGTGATTTCCCCAGGGCTGGGGGGCAGTACTTC
CATSDFPRAGGQYF
>NA|TRBJ2-7|TRBV29-1|NA
TGCAGCGTTGATGTAGGGCCTAGATACGAGCAGTACTTC
CSVDVGPRYEQYF
>TRBD1|TRBJ2-1|TRBV13|few
TGTGCCAGCAGCTCCCGACAGGGTGCTTACAATGAGCAGTTCTTC
CASSSRQGAYNEQFF
>TRBD1|TRBJ2-3|TRBV5-1|NA
TGCGCCAGCAGCTTCGGGACAGGTGAAGATACGCAGTATTTT
CASSFGTGEDTQYF
>NA|TRBJ2-1|TRBV5-1|many
TGCGCCAGCAGACTTGGACGCCCGGCGGAGCAGTTCTTC
CASRLGRPAEQFF
>NA|TRBJ2-7|TRBV4-1|NA
TGCGCCAGCAGCCAAGATCTGGGGTGGAGTACCTACGAGCAGTACTTC
CASSQDLGWSTYEQYF
>NA|TRBJ2-5|TRBV7-3|NA
TGTGCCAGCAGCTCGACTAACCAAGAGACCCAGTACTTC
CASSSTNQETQYF
>NA|TRBJ2-3|TRBV24-1|few
TGTGCCACCAGTGATCCAAGCGGCACAGATACGCAGTATTTT
CATSDPSGTDTQYF
>TRBD1|TRBJ1-2|TRBV29-1|NA
TGCAGCGTAGAGGGTTTGGGGACAGGGAATAACTATGGCTACACCTTC
CSVEGLGTGNNYGYTF
>NA|TRBJ1-2|TRBV5-5|NA
TGTGCCAGCAGCTTCCTGGCCAGAACTAACTATGGCTACACCTTC
CASSFLARTNYGYTF
>TRBD1|TRBJ2-3|TRBV6-1|few
TGTGCCAGCAGTTTCGACAGGGCTGCAGATACGCAGTATTTT
CASSFDRAADTQYF
>NA|TRBJ2-1|TRBV24-1|NA
TGTGCCACCAGTGATTTTGGCAGCTCAGGGACCAATGAGCAGTTCTTC
CATSDFGSSGTNEQFF
>NA|TRBJ1-1|TRBV9|few
TGTGCCAGCAGCGCCGGGGCGATGAACACTGAAGCTTTCTTT
CASSAGAMNTEAFF
>TRBD1|TRBJ2-3|TRBV20-1|NA
TGCAGTGCTCTCCCGGGACAGGGGACGGCAGATACGCAGTATTTT
CSALPGQGTADTQYF
>NA|TRBJ2-1|TRBV6-5|NA
TGTGCCAGCAGCCCCAGGGGGGCGGGTGTCGGGCAGTTCTTC
CASSPRGAGVGQFF
>NA|TRBJ2-7|TRBV13|few
TGTGCCAGCAGCTTCTACTCGACGGGCGAGCAGTACTTC
CASSFYSTGEQYF
>NA|TRBJ2-1|TRBV24-1|few
TGTGCCACCGGAATCCGCGGGACCTACAATGAGCAGTTCTTC
CATGIRGTYNEQFF
>NA|TRBJ1-5|TRBV6-5|few
TGTGCCAGCAGTTGGGGGCCTCCGTCCGGGAGCAATCAGCCCCAGCATTTT
CASSWGPPSGSNQPQHF
>NA|TRBJ1-5|TRBV5-8|NA
TGTGCCAGCAGCGACGAGGGATCCAATCAGCCCCAGCATTTT
CASSDEGSNQPQHF
>TRBD1|TRBJ1-5|TRBV30|NA
TGTGCCTGGAGGGGACAGGGTAACAATCAGCCCCAGCATTTT
CAWRGQGNNQPQHF
>NA|TRBJ1-1|TRBV6-2/TRBV6-3|NA
TGTGCCAGCAGACCGGGGTCGGACAGACCGAAGACTGAAGCTTTCTTT
CASRPGSDRPKTEAFF
>TRBD1|TRBJ2-7|TRBV14|few
TGTGCCAGCAGCTCCCGACAGGGGGGATCCCTCGAGCAGTACTTC
CASSSRQGGSLEQYF
>NA|TRBJ2-6|TRBV20-1|NA
TGCAGTGCTAGAGTGAGGGCTCGAGGGGCCAACGTCCTGACTTTC
CSARVRARGANVLTF
>NA|TRBJ2-7|TRBV20-1|NA
TGCAGTGCTAGAGACTCCGGAGGCCACGAGCAGTACTTC
CSARDSGGHEQYF
>NA|TRBJ2-3|TRBV5-1|few
TGCGCCAGCAGCTTGGCCGGTTATGGCGATACGCAGTATTTT
CASSLAGYGDTQYF
>NA|TRBJ2-7|TRBV5-6|NA
TGTGCCAGCAGCTTGGGGGGCAGGTTCCACGAGCAGTACTTC
CASSLGGRFHEQYF
>NA|TRBJ2-7|TRBV5-4|many
TGTGCCAGCAGCTCCGCGGTTGCCCACGAGCAGTACTTC
CASSSAVAHEQYF
>NA|TRBJ1-2|TRBV5-5|NA
TGTGCCAGCACCTACACCGGGACCGCTGACGCCTATGGCTACACCTTC
CASTYTGTADAYGYTF
>NA|TRBJ2-2|TRBV4-2|NA
TGTGCCAGCAGCCAAGATCCCCAAGGGGAGCTCACCGGGGAGCTGTTTTTT
CASSQDPQGELTGELFF
>TRBD2|TRBJ2-3|TRBV20-1|few
TGCAGTGCTAAGCTAGCGGGAGCTGCAGATACGCAGTATTTT
CSAKLAGAADTQYF
>NA|TRBJ2-3|TRBV7-9|few
TGTGCCAGCAGACTCCCCACAGATACGCAGTATTTT
CASRLPTDTQYF
>NA|TRBJ2-7|TRBV5-1|few
TGCGCCAGCAGTGGACCGGGCTACGAGCAGTACTTC
CASSGPGYEQYF
>NA|TRBJ2-4|TRBV5-1|few
TGCGCCAGCAGTCTGCAGGAGGGCCTTAAAAACATTCAGTACTTC
CASSLQEGLKNIQYF